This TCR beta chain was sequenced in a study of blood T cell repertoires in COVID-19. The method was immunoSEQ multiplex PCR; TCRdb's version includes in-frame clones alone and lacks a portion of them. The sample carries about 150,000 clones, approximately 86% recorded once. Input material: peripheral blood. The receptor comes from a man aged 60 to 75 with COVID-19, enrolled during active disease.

The CDR3, as DNA: TGTGCCAGCAGCCGGACTGCCTCCTACGAGCAGTACTTC. Amino acids: CASSRTASYEQYF. The V gene is TRBV6-6, the J gene TRBJ2-7; perhaps TRBD2 as D (5 bases). Trimming left V 6 bases short and J 0 bases short, with 9 bases between. Germline lookup yields CDR1 MNHNY and CDR2 SVGAGI (reference sequence). The length of the CDR3 is 13 residues.